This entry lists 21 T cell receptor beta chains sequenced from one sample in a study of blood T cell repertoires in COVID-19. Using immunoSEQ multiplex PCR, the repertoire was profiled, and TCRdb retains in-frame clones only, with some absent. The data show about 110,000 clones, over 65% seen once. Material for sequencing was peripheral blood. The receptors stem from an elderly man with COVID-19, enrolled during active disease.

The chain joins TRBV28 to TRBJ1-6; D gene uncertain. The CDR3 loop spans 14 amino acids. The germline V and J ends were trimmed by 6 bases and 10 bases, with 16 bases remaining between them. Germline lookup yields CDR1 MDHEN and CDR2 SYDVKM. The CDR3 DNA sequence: TGTGCCAGCAGGCCCCTTACACCCGAATCACCCCTCCACTTT. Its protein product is CASRPLTPESPLHF.

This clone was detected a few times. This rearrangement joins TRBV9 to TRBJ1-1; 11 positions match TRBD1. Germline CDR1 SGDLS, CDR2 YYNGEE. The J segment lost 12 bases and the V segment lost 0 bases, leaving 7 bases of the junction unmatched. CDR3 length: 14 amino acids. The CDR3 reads CASSVGDRGFHPFF. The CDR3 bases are TGTGCCAGCAGCGTAGGGGACAGGGGGTTTCACCCTTTCTTT.

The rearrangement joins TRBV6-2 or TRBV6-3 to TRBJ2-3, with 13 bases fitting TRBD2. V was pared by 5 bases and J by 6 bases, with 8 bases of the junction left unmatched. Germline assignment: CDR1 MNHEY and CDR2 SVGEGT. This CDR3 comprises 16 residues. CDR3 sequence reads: CASSPGLAGVGDTQYF. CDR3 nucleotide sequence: TGTGCCAGCAGTCCCGGACTAGCGGGAGTGGGGGATACGCAGTATTTT.

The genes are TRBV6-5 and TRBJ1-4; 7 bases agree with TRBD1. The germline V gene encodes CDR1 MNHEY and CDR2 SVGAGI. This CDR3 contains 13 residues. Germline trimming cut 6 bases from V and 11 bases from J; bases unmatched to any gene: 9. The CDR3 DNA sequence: TGTGCCAGCAGCCCCAAGACAGGGTGGAAACTGTTTTTT. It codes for CASSPKTGWKLFF.

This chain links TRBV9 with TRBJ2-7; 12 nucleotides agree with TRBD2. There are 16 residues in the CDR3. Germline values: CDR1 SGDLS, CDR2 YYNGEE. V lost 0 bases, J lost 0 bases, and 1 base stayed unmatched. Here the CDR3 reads CASSVGLAGDSYEQYF. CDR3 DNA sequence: TGTGCCAGCAGCGTAGGACTAGCGGGAGACTCCTACGAGCAGTACTTC.

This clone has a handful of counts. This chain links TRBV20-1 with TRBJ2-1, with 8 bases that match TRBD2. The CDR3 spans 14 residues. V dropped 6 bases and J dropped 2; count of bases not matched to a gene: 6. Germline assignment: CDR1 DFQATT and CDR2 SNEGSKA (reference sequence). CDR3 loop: CSASSGAPYNEQFF. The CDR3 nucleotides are TGCAGTGCGAGTAGCGGGGCGCCCTACAATGAGCAGTTCTTC.

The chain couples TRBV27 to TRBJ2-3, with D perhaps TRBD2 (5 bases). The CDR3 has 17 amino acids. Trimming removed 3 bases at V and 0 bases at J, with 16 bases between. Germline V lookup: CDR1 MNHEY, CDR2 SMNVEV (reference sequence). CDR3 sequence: CASSFFWPSLSTDTQYF. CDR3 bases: TGTGCCAGCAGTTTTTTTTGGCCTAGCCTAAGCACAGATACGCAGTATTTT.

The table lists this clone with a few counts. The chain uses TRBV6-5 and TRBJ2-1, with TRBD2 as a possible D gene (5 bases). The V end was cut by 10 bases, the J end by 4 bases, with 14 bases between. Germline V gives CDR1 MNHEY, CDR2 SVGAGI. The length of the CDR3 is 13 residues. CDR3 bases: TGTGCCACTAGCCGGCCCGGATACAATGAGCAGTTCTTC. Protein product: CATSRPGYNEQFF.

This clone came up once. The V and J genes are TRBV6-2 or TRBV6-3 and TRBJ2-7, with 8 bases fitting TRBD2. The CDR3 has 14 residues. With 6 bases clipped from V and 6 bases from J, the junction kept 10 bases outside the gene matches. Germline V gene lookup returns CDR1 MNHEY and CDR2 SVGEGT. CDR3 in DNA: TGTGCCAGCAGCCAATTAGCGGGATTAAGCGAGCAGTACTTC. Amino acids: CASSQLAGLSEQYF.

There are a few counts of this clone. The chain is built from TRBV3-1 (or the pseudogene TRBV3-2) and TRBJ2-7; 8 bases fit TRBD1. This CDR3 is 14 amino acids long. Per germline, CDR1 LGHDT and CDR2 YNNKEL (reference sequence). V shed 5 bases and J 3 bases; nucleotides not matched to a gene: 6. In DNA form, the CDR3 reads TGTGCCAGCAGCAACACAGGGGGTGGCTACGAGCAGTACTTC. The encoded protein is CASSNTGGGYEQYF.

Here the CDR3 reads CASSLGLAGGYEQYF. The CDR3 bases are TGTGCCAGCAGCTTGGGCCTAGCGGGAGGCTACGAGCAGTACTTC. The rearrangement links TRBV13 to TRBJ2-7, with 11 bases aligning to TRBD2. V shed 3 bases and J 3 bases; nucleotides not matched to a gene: 4. The CDR3 extends over 15 amino acids. The germline CDR1 and CDR2 sequences are PRHDT and FYEKMQ (reference sequence).

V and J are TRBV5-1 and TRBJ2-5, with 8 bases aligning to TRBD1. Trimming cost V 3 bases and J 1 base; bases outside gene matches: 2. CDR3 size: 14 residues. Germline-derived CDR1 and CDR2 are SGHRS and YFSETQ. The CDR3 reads CASSWTGLQETQYF. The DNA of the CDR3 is TGCGCCAGCAGCTGGACAGGGCTCCAAGAGACCCAGTACTTC.

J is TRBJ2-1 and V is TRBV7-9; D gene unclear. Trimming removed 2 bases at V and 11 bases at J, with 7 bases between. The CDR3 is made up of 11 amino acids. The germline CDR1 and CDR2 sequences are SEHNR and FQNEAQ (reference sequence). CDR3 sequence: CASSLQFKQFF. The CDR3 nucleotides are TGTGCCAGCAGCTTACAGTTCAAGCAGTTCTTC. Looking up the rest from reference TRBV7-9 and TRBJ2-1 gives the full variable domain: DTGVSQNPRHKITKRGQNVTFRCDPISEHNRLYWYRQTLGQGPEFLTYFQNEAQLEKSRLLSDRFSAERPKGSFSTLEIQRTEQGDSAMYLCASSLQFKQFFGPGTRLTVL.

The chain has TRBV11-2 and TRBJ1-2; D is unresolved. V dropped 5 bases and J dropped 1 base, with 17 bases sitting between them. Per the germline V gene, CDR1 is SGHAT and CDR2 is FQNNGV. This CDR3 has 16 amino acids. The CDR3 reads CASSAAGRTLNYGYTF. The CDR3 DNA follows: TGTGCCAGCAGCGCGGCAGGACGGACTCTTAACTATGGCTACACCTTC.

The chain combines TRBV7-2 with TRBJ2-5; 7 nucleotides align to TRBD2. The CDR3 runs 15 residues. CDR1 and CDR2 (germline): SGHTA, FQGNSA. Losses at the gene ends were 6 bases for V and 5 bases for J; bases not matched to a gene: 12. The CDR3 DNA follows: TGTGCCAGCAGGGGAGGGCTGGGAGTCTCCGAGACCCAGTACTTC. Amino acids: CASRGGLGVSETQYF.

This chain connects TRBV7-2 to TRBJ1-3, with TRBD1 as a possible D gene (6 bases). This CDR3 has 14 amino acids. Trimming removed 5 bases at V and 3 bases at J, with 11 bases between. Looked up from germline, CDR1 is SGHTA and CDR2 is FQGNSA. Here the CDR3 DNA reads TGTGCCAGCAGCCCGACAGGCAGTGGAAACACCATATATTTT. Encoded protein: CASSPTGSGNTIYF.

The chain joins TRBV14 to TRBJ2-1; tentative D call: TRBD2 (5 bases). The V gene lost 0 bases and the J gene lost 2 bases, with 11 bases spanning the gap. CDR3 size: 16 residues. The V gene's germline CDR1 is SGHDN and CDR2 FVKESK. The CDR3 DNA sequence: TGTGCCAGCAGCCAAGAGGTCCAGCGGACCTACAATGAGCAGTTCTTC. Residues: CASSQEVQRTYNEQFF.

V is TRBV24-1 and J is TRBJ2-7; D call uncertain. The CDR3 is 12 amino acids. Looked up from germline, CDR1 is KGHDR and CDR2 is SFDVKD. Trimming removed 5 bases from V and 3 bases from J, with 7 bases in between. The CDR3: CATSGNGYEQYF. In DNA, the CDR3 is TGTGCCACCAGTGGCAACGGCTACGAGCAGTACTTC.

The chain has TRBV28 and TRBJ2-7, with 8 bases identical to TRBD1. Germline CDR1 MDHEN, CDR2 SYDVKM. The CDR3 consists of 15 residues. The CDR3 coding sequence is TGTGCCAGCAGTTTTCGACAGGGGCGTCCTGAGGGTGTTTTGGTC. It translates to CASSFRQGRPEGVLV.

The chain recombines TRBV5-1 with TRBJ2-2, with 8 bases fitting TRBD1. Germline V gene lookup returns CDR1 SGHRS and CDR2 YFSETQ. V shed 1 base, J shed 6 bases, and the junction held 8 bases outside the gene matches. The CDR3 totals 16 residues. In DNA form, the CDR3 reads TGCGCCAGCAGCTTGTCAGGGGGCGAGGTTGCCGGGGAGCTGTTTTTT. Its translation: CASSLSGGEVAGELFF.

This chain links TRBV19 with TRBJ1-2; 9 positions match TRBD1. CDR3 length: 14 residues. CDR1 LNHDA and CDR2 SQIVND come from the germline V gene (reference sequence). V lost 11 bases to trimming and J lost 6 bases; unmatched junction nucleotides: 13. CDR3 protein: CAAGTGPSRNGYTF. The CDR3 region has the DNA TGTGCCGCCGGGACAGGGCCCTCGCGGAATGGCTACACCTTC.